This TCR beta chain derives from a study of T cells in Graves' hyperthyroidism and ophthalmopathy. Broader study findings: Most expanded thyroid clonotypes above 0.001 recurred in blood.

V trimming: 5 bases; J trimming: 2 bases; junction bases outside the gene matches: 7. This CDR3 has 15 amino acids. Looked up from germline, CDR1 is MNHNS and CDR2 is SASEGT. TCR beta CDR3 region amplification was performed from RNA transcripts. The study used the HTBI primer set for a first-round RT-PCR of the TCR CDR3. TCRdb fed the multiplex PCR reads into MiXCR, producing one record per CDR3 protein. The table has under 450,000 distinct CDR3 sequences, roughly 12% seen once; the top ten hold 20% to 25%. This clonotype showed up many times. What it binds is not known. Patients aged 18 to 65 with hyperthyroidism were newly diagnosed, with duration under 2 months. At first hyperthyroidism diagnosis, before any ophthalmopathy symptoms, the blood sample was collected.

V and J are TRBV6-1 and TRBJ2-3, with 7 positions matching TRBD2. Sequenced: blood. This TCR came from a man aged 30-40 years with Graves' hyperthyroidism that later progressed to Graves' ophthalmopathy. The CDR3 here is CASSPGLPFTDTQYF. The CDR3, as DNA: TGTGCCAGCAGTCCGGGACTACCCTTCACAGATACGCAGTATTTT.